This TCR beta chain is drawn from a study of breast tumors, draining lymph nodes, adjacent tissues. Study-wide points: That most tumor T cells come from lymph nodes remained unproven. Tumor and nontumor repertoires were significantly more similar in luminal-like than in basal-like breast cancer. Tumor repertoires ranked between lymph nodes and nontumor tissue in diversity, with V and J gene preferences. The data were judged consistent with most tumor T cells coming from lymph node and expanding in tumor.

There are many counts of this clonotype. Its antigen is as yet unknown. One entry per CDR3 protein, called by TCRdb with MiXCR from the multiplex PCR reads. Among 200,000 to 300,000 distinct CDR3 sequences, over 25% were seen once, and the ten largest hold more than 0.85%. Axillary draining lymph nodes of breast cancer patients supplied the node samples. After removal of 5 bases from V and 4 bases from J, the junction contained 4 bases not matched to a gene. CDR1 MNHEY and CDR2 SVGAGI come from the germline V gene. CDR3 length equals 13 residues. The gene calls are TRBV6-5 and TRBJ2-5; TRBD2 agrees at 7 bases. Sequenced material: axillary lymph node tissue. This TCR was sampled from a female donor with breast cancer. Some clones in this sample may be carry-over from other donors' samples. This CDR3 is CASSGGRGETQYF. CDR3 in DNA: TGTGCCAGCAGTGGCGGGAGAGGAGAGACCCAGTACTTC.